This T cell receptor beta chain was obtained from a study of blood T cell repertoires in COVID-19 (dated by TCRdb to about 2020). Broadly, across the study: The collaborator samples originated in the United States, Italy and Spain and spanned the acute and convalescent phases of COVID-19. The prospective study material was composed of cDNA or gDNA derived from T cells, B-cell-depleted T cells, or PBMCs. The samples were drawn from two sources: the first 160 participants of the ongoing ImmuneRACE study, and 1,254 subjects contributed by 6 global collaborators. Deeply sampled blood TCRbeta repertoires from subjects exposed to, actively infected with, or recovered from COVID-19 were included in the dataset. The repertoires were released in a freely available public database meant as a resource for research on the immune response to SARS-CoV-2. Where available, HLA class I and class II types were obtained from metadata supplied by the sample provider rather than from assay-based typing. The sample metadata nearly always contained a de-identified subject ID, COVID-19 status, age in years and sex.

Turning to this clone: The antigen it recognizes is unknown. No base qualities exist here, and no much larger clone lies one base off it.

TCRbeta CDR3 regions were amplified from genomic DNA by means of the immunoSEQ Assay, a bias-controlled multiplex PCR. The source study handled its data this way. The number of nucleated cells in each sample was estimated from the amplification of reference gene primers within the assay. Sequence reads were collapsed and filtered to measure the absolute abundance of every unique TCRbeta CDR3 rearrangement. Productive Simpson clonality was computed per sample as the square root of Simpson's diversity index over productive rearrangements. In TCRdb, the immuneACCESS table is reduced to in-frame sequences with V and J assigned. These tables do not hold every clone; where another copy was compared, an unresolved V gene accounts for under half, and the others remain unexplained. D and trimming come from the DNA, and the V and J calls and clone size come from that table. For this sample the table gives 300,000 to 450,000 clones, of which about 87% were detected only once. The ten largest make up about 2% of the sample.

General study outcomes and caveats: Clinical and demographic metadata were provided uncurated, with the amount varying by source and participant.

At one collaborating source in Seattle, patients were enrolled during active infection and were followed longitudinally through the course of disease. Each collaborating institution followed its own protocols to collect whole blood in K2EDTA tubes. For TCRbeta analysis, collaborators shipped samples as frozen whole blood, isolated PBMCs, or DNA extracted from either of those sample types. The receptor comes from a woman aged 60-75 years with COVID-19, enrolled during active disease. The sequenced sample consisted of peripheral blood.

The encoded CDR3 is CASSSSLAGGPNEQFF. At the DNA level, the sequence is TGTGCCAGCAGCTCTAGCCTAGCGGGGGGGCCGAATGAGCAGTTCTTC. The chain links TRBV25-1 with TRBJ2-1; 12 of the junction bases match TRBD2. V loses 6 bases at its end and J loses 7 bases; junction bases beyond the gene matches: 10. CDR1 and CDR2 are drawn from the germline V gene: MGHDK, SYGVNS. Its CDR3 holds 16 amino acids, cysteine through phenylalanine. Kept here is only the CDR3 DNA, which spans 48 bases and is read in frame from base 1.